These 15 T cell receptor beta chains were all obtained from the same sample, sequenced in a study of cytomegalovirus exposure and HLA in healthy donors. The repertoire was sequenced with immunoSEQ multiplex PCR; TCRdb's copy has only in-frame clones and lacks some. Here the sample spans about 60,000 clones, around nine tenths being singletons. Material: PBMCs. These receptors were collected from a man aged 18 to 30 in good health and CMV-seronegative.

The chain employs TRBV5-8 and TRBJ2-3, with 9 positions matching TRBD1. Germline V gene lookup returns CDR1 SGHTS and CDR2 YDEGEE. Losses at the gene ends were 4 bases for V and 3 bases for J; bases not matched to a gene: 0. CDR3 length equals 13 residues. The CDR3 is CASSGQGTDTQYF. As DNA, the CDR3 is TGTGCCAGCAGCGGACAGGGGACAGATACGCAGTATTTT. Supplemented by reference TRBV5-8 and TRBJ2-3, the full variable domain reads EAGVTQSPTHLIKTRGQQATLRCSPISGHTSVYWYQQALGLGLQFLLWYDEGEERNRGNFPPRFSGRQFPNYSSELNVNALELEDSALYLCASSGQGTDTQYFGPGTRLTVL.

There are a few counts of this clone. The gene calls are TRBV27 and TRBJ2-4; 13 bases line up with TRBD2. Germline loops: CDR1 MNHEY, CDR2 SMNVEV (reference sequence). The CDR3 contains 16 residues. After removal of 6 bases from V and 6 bases from J, the junction contained 8 bases not matched to a gene. The CDR3 DNA reads TGTGCCAGCAGACCGACACGGACTAGCGGGAGAAACATTCAGTACTTC. Translated: CASRPTRTSGRNIQYF.

This rearrangement joins TRBV9 to TRBJ2-3, with D maybe TRBD1 (6 bases). The CDR3 spans 15 residues. Germline lookup yields CDR1 SGDLS and CDR2 YYNGEE. V was trimmed by 0 bases and J by 3 bases, leaving 11 bases between them. In nucleotides, the CDR3 is TGTGCCAGCAGCGTAGCAGTCAGGGGTACAGATACGCAGTATTTT. It yields the protein CASSVAVRGTDTQYF.

V gene TRBV4-1 combines with J gene TRBJ2-6; 8 positions agree with TRBD1. With 2 bases clipped from V and 1 base from J, the junction kept 7 bases outside the gene matches. Germline V CDR1 and CDR2: MGHRA, YSYEKL. The CDR3 runs 18 residues. The CDR3 loop reads CASSQSDRAYSGANVLTF. The CDR3 DNA is TGCGCCAGCAGCCAATCGGACAGGGCTTATTCTGGGGCCAACGTCCTGACTTTC.

This chain connects TRBV5-1 to TRBJ1-1, with a weak D call TRBD1 (6 bases). CDR1 is SGHRS, CDR2 YFSETQ, per germline. The CDR3 sequence is 16 residues long. V shed 2 bases and J shed 4 bases, with 18 bases lying between them. This CDR3 is CASSLGAQGRGTEAFF. The DNA for the CDR3 is TGCGCCAGCAGCTTAGGAGCACAGGGAAGGGGCACTGAAGCTTTCTTT.

CDR3 sequence (DNA): TGTGCCAGCAGTTTAGGGGACAGCTCCTACGAGCAGTACTTC. Protein product: CASSLGDSSYEQYF. The J gene is TRBJ2-7, the V gene TRBV28; TRBD1 agrees at 7 bases. CDR1 is MDHEN and CDR2 is SYDVKM in the germline V gene. This CDR3 is 14 amino acids long. V lost 2 bases, J lost 0 bases, and 1 base stayed unmatched.

The chain has TRBV19 and TRBJ2-3; 10 bases match TRBD1. Per germline, CDR1 LNHDA and CDR2 SQIVND (reference sequence). The CDR3 is 14 amino acids. V shed 3 bases, J shed 4 bases, and the junction held 1 base outside the gene matches. In nucleotides, the CDR3 is TGTGCCAGTAGTATCGGACAGGGGGCAGATACGCAGTATTTT. It yields the protein CASSIGQGADTQYF.

This chain links TRBV5-1 with TRBJ2-1; TRBD2 matches 7 bases. From germline, CDR1 is SGHRS and CDR2 YFSETQ. This CDR3 comprises 16 residues. V trimming: 0 bases; J trimming: 6 bases; junction bases outside the gene matches: 9. The CDR3 sequence is CASSLGSRERGNEQFF. The CDR3 DNA reads TGCGCCAGCAGCTTGGGATCGAGGGAGCGGGGCAATGAGCAGTTCTTC.

DNA of the CDR3: TGCGCCAGCAGCTTGAAAGGAGCGGGACAGGGACCCTACGAGCAGTACTTC. Its translation is CASSLKGAGQGPYEQYF. The genes are TRBV5-1 and TRBJ2-7; 9 bases are a match to TRBD1. The CDR3 contains 17 residues. Germline CDR1 reads SGHRS; CDR2 reads YFSETQ. J gave up 2 bases and V 1 base, and 10 bases lay outside the gene matches.

Only one count was recorded for this clone. The rearrangement joins TRBV5-4 to TRBJ1-2; D is perhaps TRBD1 (5 bases). Per germline, CDR1 SGHNT and CDR2 YYREEE (reference sequence). CDR3 length: 14 residues. V was shortened by 0 bases and J by 1 base, with 7 bases between the two germline ends. The CDR3 DNA sequence: TGTGCCAGCAGCTTGGAAGGGGTTAACTATGGCTACACCTTC. Its protein product is CASSLEGVNYGYTF.

This rearrangement joins TRBV11-3 to TRBJ2-7, with 10 bases aligning to TRBD2. Germline CDR1 is SGHNT and CDR2 is YENEEA. The CDR3 is 14 residues long. V was clipped by 3 bases and J by 5 bases; unmatched bases: 4. In DNA, the CDR3 is TGTGCCAGCAGCTTTCGGACTAGCGGCCACGAGCAGTACTTC. This sequence encodes CASSFRTSGHEQYF.

The rearrangement uses TRBV4-2 and TRBJ2-1; D unclear. Germline CDR1 and CDR2: LGHNA and YNFKEQ. The CDR3 runs to 13 residues. V dropped 0 bases and J dropped 8 bases, with 8 bases sitting between them. CDR3 region: CASSQDLRDEQFF. The DNA for the CDR3 is TGTGCCAGCAGCCAAGATCTCCGCGATGAGCAGTTCTTC.

The V and J genes are TRBV19 and TRBJ2-7; 9 bases align to TRBD1. The CDR3 covers 16 residues. Trimming cost V 6 bases and J 6 bases; bases outside gene matches: 15. Germline V gives CDR1 LNHDA, CDR2 SQIVND (reference sequence). This CDR3 is CASSMRTGTGKTEQYF. The DNA for the CDR3 is TGTGCCAGTAGCATGCGAACCGGGACAGGGAAGACCGAGCAGTACTTC.

This rearrangement joins TRBV19 to TRBJ2-1, with TRBD2 identical over 7 bases. Unmatched junction bases numbered 11, after V lost 6 bases and J lost 3 bases. Germline values: CDR1 LNHDA, CDR2 SQIVND (reference sequence). There are 16 residues in the CDR3. In DNA, the CDR3 is TGTGCCAGTAGGCCTGGGGGAGGGGCCAACTACAATGAGCAGTTCTTC. Encoded protein: CASRPGGGANYNEQFF.

The chain is built from TRBV2 and TRBJ1-5; 10 bases line up with TRBD1. Germline V gene data show CDR1 as SNHLY and CDR2 as FYNNEI. CDR3 length equals 15 residues. V was clipped by 7 bases and J by 6 bases; unmatched bases: 9. Here the CDR3 reads CASTPDRGSGQPQHF. CDR3 in DNA: TGTGCCAGCACCCCGGACAGGGGGTCGGGTCAGCCCCAGCATTTT.